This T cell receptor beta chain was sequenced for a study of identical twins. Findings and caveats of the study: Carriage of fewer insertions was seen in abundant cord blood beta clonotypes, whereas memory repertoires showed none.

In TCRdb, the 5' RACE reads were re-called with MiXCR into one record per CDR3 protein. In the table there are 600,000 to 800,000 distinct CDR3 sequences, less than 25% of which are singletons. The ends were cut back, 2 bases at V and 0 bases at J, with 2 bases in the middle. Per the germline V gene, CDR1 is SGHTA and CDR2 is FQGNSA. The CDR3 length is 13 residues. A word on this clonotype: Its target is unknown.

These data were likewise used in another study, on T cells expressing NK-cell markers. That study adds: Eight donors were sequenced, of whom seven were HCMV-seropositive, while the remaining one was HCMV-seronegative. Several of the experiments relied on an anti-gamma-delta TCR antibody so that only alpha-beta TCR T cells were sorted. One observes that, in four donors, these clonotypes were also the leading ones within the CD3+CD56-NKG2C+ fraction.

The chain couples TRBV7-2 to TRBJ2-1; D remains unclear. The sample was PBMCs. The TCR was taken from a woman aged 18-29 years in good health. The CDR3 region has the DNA TGTGCCAGCAGCTTAATCTCCTACAATGAGCAGTTCTTC. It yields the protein CASSLISYNEQFF.